This TCR beta chain was retrieved from a study of blood T cell repertoires in COVID-19. In germline, CDR1 is SGHNT, CDR2 YYREEE (reference sequence). CDR3 length: 14 residues. The ends were cut back, 3 bases at V and 4 bases at J, with 10 bases in the middle. The data were produced by immunoSEQ multiplex PCR, yet TCRdb's version contains in-frame clones alone and is incomplete. This sample has about 210,000 clones, with around 80% found just once. The chain has TRBV5-4 and TRBJ2-2; D not certain. Sequencing used peripheral blood. This clonotype was obtained from a woman aged 40-49 years with acute or convalescent COVID-19. In DNA form, the CDR3 reads TGTGCCAGCAGCTCCGAGCCTGCCACCGGGGAGCTGTTTTTT. This encodes CASSSEPATGELFF.